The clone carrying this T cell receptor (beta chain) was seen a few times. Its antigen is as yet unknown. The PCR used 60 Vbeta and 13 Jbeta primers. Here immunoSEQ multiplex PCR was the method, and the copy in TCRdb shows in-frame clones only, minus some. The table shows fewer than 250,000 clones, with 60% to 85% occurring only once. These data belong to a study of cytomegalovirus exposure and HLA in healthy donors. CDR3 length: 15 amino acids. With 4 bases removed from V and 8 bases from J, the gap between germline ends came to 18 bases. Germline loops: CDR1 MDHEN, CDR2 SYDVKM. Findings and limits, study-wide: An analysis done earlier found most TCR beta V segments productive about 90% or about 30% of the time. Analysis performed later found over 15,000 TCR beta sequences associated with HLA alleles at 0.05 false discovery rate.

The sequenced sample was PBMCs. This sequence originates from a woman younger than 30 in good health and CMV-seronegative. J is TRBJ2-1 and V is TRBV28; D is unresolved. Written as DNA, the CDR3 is TGTGCCAGCAGTTCCCTGACTGTGGATTATGATGAGCAGTTCTTC. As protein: CASSSLTVDYDEQFF.